This TCR beta chain was found in a study of early T cells in non-severe SARS-CoV-2 infection. Overall study context: Sequenced bulk RNA came from whole blood that was unsorted, and chains were unpaired.

V was clipped by 0 bases and J by 9 bases; unmatched bases: 9. The CDR3 totals 15 residues. CDR1 and CDR2 from the germline V gene are SGDLS and YYNGEE. This clonotype was seen more than once but under ten times. Its antigen is not known. Individual cDNA molecules carried attached unique molecular identifiers. One entry per CDR3 protein, called by TCRdb with MiXCR from the 5' RACE reads. The sample lists 40,000 or so distinct CDR3 sequences, around a tenth occurring once. Study findings and constraints: In VDJdb matching, anti-spike CD8 responses were favored while private and CD4 specificities went missing.

V usage is TRBV9 and J usage is TRBJ2-1; TRBD2 aligns across 7 bases. The sequence came from an adult who was a healthcare worker with PCR-confirmed SARS-CoV-2 infection or an uninfected control (not recorded which). The source material was whole blood. CDR3 amino acids: CASSVATAGVLEQFF. In DNA form, the CDR3 reads TGTGCCAGCAGCGTAGCTACGGCGGGAGTGCTTGAGCAGTTCTTC.